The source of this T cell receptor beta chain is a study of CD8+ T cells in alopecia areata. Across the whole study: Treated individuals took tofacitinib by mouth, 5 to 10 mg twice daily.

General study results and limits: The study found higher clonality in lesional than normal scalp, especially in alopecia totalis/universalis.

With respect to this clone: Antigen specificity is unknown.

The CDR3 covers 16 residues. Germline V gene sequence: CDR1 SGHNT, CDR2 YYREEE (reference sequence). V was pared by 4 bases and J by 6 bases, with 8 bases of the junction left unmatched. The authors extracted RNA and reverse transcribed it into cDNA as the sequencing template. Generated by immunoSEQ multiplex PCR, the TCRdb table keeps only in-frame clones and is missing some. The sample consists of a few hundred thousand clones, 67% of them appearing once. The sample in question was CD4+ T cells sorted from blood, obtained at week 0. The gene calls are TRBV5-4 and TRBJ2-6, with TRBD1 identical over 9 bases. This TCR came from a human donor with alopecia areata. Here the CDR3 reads CASSPGTGSQANVLTF. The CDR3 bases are TGTGCCAGCAGCCCTGGGACAGGGAGTCAGGCCAACGTCCTGACTTTC.